A selection of T cell receptor beta chains follows, all from one sample in a study of siplizumab effects on memory and regulatory T cells. Produced via immunoSEQ multiplex PCR; TCRdb's table is partial and in-frame only. The table records some 100,000 clones, approximately 92% of them present only once. The specimen sequenced was CD4+ T cells sorted from blood. The receptors here all came from a human donor in good health. Some clones in this sample may be carry-over from other donors' samples. The CDR3 runs from the conserved cysteine through the conserved F or W. D genes are given only for firm matches. Clone size appears in some rows only: once, few, many, or a class for an expanded clone.

J | size | V | D | CDR3 | DNA
TRBJ2-2 | - | TRBV7-6 | TRBD2 | CASSHRGDRAGGPSGELFF | TGTGCCAGCAGCCACAGGGGGGACCGAGCGGGAGGGCCTTCCGGGGAGCTGTTTTTT
TRBJ2-2 | - | TRBV7-9 | TRBD1 | CASSLGQGAIGELFF | TGTGCCAGCAGCTTGGGACAGGGGGCTATCGGGGAGCTGTTTTTT
TRBJ2-3 | - | TRBV29-1 | - | CSVEWRGTDTQYF | TGCAGCGTTGAGTGGAGAGGCACAGATACGCAGTATTTT
TRBJ1-5 | once | TRBV6-1 | - | CASSRTELSNQPQHF | TGTGCCAGCAGTAGGACAGAGCTTAGCAATCAGCCCCAGCATTTT
TRBJ2-7 | - | TRBV11-3 | TRBD1 | CASSPGTGAYEQYF | TGTGCCAGCAGCCCCGGGACAGGGGCCTACGAGCAGTACTTC
TRBJ1-2 | - | TRBV10-3 | TRBD1 | CAISATGFPNYGYTF | TGTGCCATCAGTGCGACAGGGTTCCCTAACTATGGCTACACCTTC
TRBJ2-7 | - | TRBV7-9 | - | CASSLPGVQGEQYF | TGTGCCAGCAGCTTACCTGGTGTTCAGGGCGAGCAGTACTTC
TRBJ2-7 | - | TRBV5-4 | - | CASQRAPNILGEQYF | TGTGCCTCCCAGCGGGCGCCAAACATCTTGGGCGAGCAGTACTTC
TRBJ2-2 | few | TRBV19 | - | CASTNTGTRSAGELFF | TGTGCCAGTACCAATACCGGGACTCGCAGCGCCGGGGAGCTGTTTTTT
TRBJ1-2 | - | TRBV6-1 | TRBD1 | CASRGTGRVGGYTF | TGTGCCAGCAGAGGGACAGGGCGGGTGGGTGGCTACACCTTC
TRBJ2-5 | - | TRBV19 | - | CASSLLAYGETQYF | TGTGCCAGTAGTCTCTTGGCCTATGGTGAGACCCAGTACTTC
TRBJ1-2 | - | TRBV6-1 | - | CASSAVSLRDGYTF | TGTGCCAGCAGTGCCGTCAGCTTACGGGATGGCTACACCTTC
TRBJ2-1 | - | TRBV11-3 | - | CASSPDGFNSYNEQFF | TGTGCCAGCAGCCCAGATGGCTTCAACTCCTACAATGAGCAGTTCTTC
TRBJ2-3 | - | TRBV9 | TRBD2 | CASSVVRAGGPGTDTQYF | TGTGCCAGCAGCGTAGTGCGGGCGGGAGGGCCGGGCACAGATACGCAGTATTTT
TRBJ2-7 | - | TRBV11-3 | TRBD1 | CASSTGTGGTPYF | TGTGCCAGCAGCACGGGGACAGGGGGTACCCCGTACTTC
TRBJ2-7 | - | TRBV15 | - | CATSRGGVSSYEQYF | TGTGCCACCAGCAGAGGAGGGGTGAGCTCCTACGAGCAGTACTTC
TRBJ2-3 | - | TRBV27 | - | CASSPPGPTDTQYF | TGTGCCAGCAGTCCCCCTGGACCCACAGATACGCAGTATTTT